The source of this TCR beta chain is a study of T cells in Graves' hyperthyroidism and ophthalmopathy. Notes on the study in general: Ophthalmopathy, which appeared later, was predicted by the model a median roughly 6.6 months before onset.

The investigators amplified TCR beta CDR3 regions from RNA transcripts. An initial round of RT-PCR targeting the TCR CDR3 relied on the HTBI primer set. TCRdb independently ran MiXCR on the multiplex PCR reads; one entry per CDR3 protein. The data show 600,000 to 700,000 distinct CDR3 sequences, over 12% seen once. This clonotype came up many times. Its antigen is not known. Exclusion of a patient resulted from uncontrolled infection, other autoimmune disease, pregnancy or lactation. Thyroid ultrasound and orbital computed tomography, with clinical symptoms and serum thyroxine and TRAb, informed diagnoses. Per the germline V gene, CDR1 is SGHVS and CDR2 is FQNEAQ. There are 14 residues in the CDR3. Trimming took off 4 bases at V and 1 base at J, with 10 bases between the two ends.

This sequence originates from a woman in her thirties or forties with Graves' ophthalmopathy. The sequenced sample consisted of blood. This chain links TRBV7-8 with TRBJ2-5; D not certain. In DNA, the CDR3 is TGTGCCAGCAGCTCCGGTGGGGTCCAAGAGACCCAGTACTTC. Encoded protein: CASSSGGVQETQYF.